These T cell receptor beta chains were read from a single sample in a study of blood T cells in healthy people across ages. One entry per CDR3 protein, called by TCRdb with MiXCR from the 5' RACE reads. The data show about 1.5 million distinct CDR3 sequences, roughly 43% seen once. Sequencing was performed on blood. These receptors were taken from a woman between 18 and 29 years old in good health. Both conserved end residues are part of each CDR3. A D gene is named only where the DNA matches it firmly. The listing skips clone size in some rows; elsewhere it reads once, few, many or a size class.

clone size,J gene,D gene,V gene,CDR3 DNA,CDR3 protein
few,TRBJ2-7,-,TRBV7-2,TGTGCCAGCAGCTTAGCGTATGGGGGCCACGAGCAGTACTTC,CASSLAYGGHEQYF
-,TRBJ2-6,-,TRBV29-1,TGCAGCGTCCTCCGGGGCTCTGGGGCCAACGTCCTGACTTTC,CSVLRGSGANVLTF
-,TRBJ2-3,TRBD2,TRBV12-3/TRBV12-4,TGTGCCAGCAGTTCCCTAGCGGAACATAGCACAGATACGCAGTATTTT,CASSSLAEHSTDTQYF
-,TRBJ2-7,TRBD2,TRBV7-2,TGTGCCAGCAGCGAAGCTAGCGGGAGTATCTACGAGCAGTACTTC,CASSEASGSIYEQYF
-,TRBJ2-5,TRBD1,TRBV27,TGTGCCAGCAGCCCCTGGGGGCAGGGGGCAAATGAGCAGTACTTC,CASSPWGQGANEQYF
few,TRBJ2-5,-,TRBV11-2,TGTGCCAGCAGCTTAGTAGCGCTGAAAGAGACCCAGTACTTC,CASSLVALKETQYF
-,TRBJ1-1,-,TRBV6-1,TGTGCCAGCAGTGAAGCGCGGGGGAAGGCTGAAGCTTTCTTT,CASSEARGKAEAFF
once,TRBJ2-1,-,TRBV5-1,TGCGCCAGCAGCTTGGCCCGAACAGAGAGCAATGAGCAGTTCTTC,CASSLARTESNEQFF
once,TRBJ1-2,-,TRBV28,TGTGCCAGCACCACTTTGGGGAGCTTAAACTATGGCTACACCTTC,CASTTLGSLNYGYTF
-,TRBJ2-7,-,TRBV6-5,TGTGCCAGCAGTGACAAGGGAGGCGAAAATGAGCAGTACTTC,CASSDKGGENEQYF
-,TRBJ1-3,-,TRBV10-3,TGTGCCATCAGTGAAAGGGTTAACACCATATATTTT,CAISERVNTIYF
-,TRBJ1-1,-,TRBV6-1,TGTGCCAGTACAGGGTTGACTGAAGCTTTCTTT,CASTGLTEAFF
few,TRBJ2-7,-,TRBV29-1,TGCAGCGTTGATATGGGGGACGAGCAGTACTTC,CSVDMGDEQYF
-,TRBJ2-5,-,TRBV29-1,TGCAGCGTGGGGATTAGCCAAGAGACCCAGTACTTC,CSVGISQETQYF
once,TRBJ2-1,TRBD2,TRBV7-9,TGTGCCAGCAGCCCACGCGGGGTAGCGGGATTCACCTACAATGAGCAGTTCTTC,CASSPRGVAGFTYNEQFF
-,TRBJ1-4,TRBD1,TRBV20-1,TGCAGTGCTACTACAGGGGGCGGTGAAAAACTGTTTTTT,CSATTGGGEKLFF
-,TRBJ2-1,-,TRBV27,TGTGCCAGCAGTCCCCGGCAGGTCTACAATGAGCAGTTCTTC,CASSPRQVYNEQFF
few,TRBJ2-7,-,TRBV9,TGTGCCAGCAGCGTAGATAAGCGGGCTAGCTCCTACGAGCAGTACTTC,CASSVDKRASSYEQYF
many,TRBJ2-3,-,TRBV14,TGTGCCAGCAGCCAAAGGTTACGAGATACGCAGTATTTT,CASSQRLRDTQYF
-,TRBJ1-2,TRBD1,TRBV12-3/TRBV12-4,TGTGCCAGCAGTTTAACCGGGACAGCCTTCGCCTACACCTTC,CASSLTGTAFAYTF
-,TRBJ2-3,-,TRBV2,TGTGCCAGCAGTCCCCTTATGAGCACAGATACGCAGTATTTT,CASSPLMSTDTQYF
few,TRBJ2-5,-,TRBV12-3/TRBV12-4,TGTGCCAGCACCCAACCACCGCCAAAGCAAGAGACCCAGTACTTC,CASTQPPPKQETQYF
-,TRBJ2-7,-,TRBV5-1,TGCGCCGGCAGCCTTACTACCGGGATAGGGATGTACGAGCAGTACTTC,CAGSLTTGIGMYEQYF
-,TRBJ2-1,-,TRBV20-1,TGCAGTGCTGCCCGACAGGGAGGGAGCAATGAGCAGTTCTTC,CSAARQGGSNEQFF
-,TRBJ2-1,-,TRBV12-3/TRBV12-4,TGTGCCAGCAGTTTGAACAGGTTCGGGGCTAACAATGAGCAGTTCTTC,CASSLNRFGANNEQFF
-,TRBJ2-2,-,TRBV24-1,TGTGCCACCAGTGGAGGACCTAAGCAGGACACCGGGGAGCTGTTTTTT,CATSGGPKQDTGELFF
-,TRBJ1-5,-,TRBV4-1,TGCGCCAGCAGCCAACACAGGGCAGATCAGCCCCAGCATTTT,CASSQHRADQPQHF